Given below is one T cell receptor (beta chain) in context. What antigen it recognizes has not been identified. No base qualities exist here, and no much larger clone lies one base off it. The sample is drawn from a study of shared clonotypes between healthy human individuals (TCRdb year 2020). At the level of the whole study: Three men and two women, aged 18 to 49 years, made up the cohort. Per donor, three plates each were used for CD4 naive and CD4 memory, two for CD8 naive, and one for CD8 memory. Blood TCR repertoires of roughly 5 healthy adults were deeply sequenced to estimate repertoire size and the extent of clonotype sharing between individuals. To increase sequencing depth and limit assay-specific biases, different laboratories used diverse techniques to prepare libraries and sequence TCR repertoires. Each donor's leukapheresis produced roughly between roughly 0.85 and 10 billion PBMCs. The paper's findings and limits, for the study overall: Clonotypes shared by all four sorted-subset donors showed higher generation probabilities than non-shared clonotypes. Around 5% of naive CD4, 3.5% of naive CD8, around 2.3% of memory CD4, and roughly 0.4% of memory CD8 clonotypes were shared across a few donors. Estimated clonotype richness was generally larger for naive than for memory subsets. Because the study included only a small number of donors, the genetic and exposure-history diversity represented was limited. Rarefaction of sorted-subset datasets indicated incomplete sequencing despite the large sequencing depth. Sampling was restricted to blood, and TCR repertoires in tissue are likely to differ from TCR repertoires in blood. Pairwise subsampling led to the expectation that sequencing depth would affect the degree of clonotype sharing among donors.

Using the deep immunoSEQ assay, TCR CDR3 regions were amplified from genomic DNA by multiplex PCR. Extracted genomic DNA from each cell subset was distributed evenly across all wells of several immunoSEQ 96-well plates, and each plate was treated as a replicate. For sorted subsets, each replicate PCR was loaded with 200 ng genomic DNA, equivalent to 30,000 or so T cell genomes. Purified libraries were quantified with a Qubit 3.0 fluorometer, sized on a Bioanalyzer 2100, and re-quantified with the KAPA Library Quantification kit. Every immunoSEQ 96-well plate was sequenced on a dedicated single-read 150-cycle Illumina NextSeq 550 flow cell. The published analysis was carried out like this. Because the immunoSEQ output held only junctional sequences and lacked quality scores, the filtering could not match the filtering applied to full-length reads. To assign V/J genes and CDR3, sequences were annotated using PyIR, a Python wrapper for IgBLAST v1.9, with IMGT germline references. Reads were filtered out if the reads had weak V/J assignments (E-value above 1e-6), no CDR3, stop codons, out-of-frame junctions, or ambiguous translated residues. V3J clonotypes were defined by identical inferred V gene, J gene, and CDR3 amino acid sequence. To compute the percentage overlap between repertoires, the number of shared unique clonotypes was divided by the size of the smaller repertoire. Richness of each repertoire was evaluated using RTK rarefaction, the Chao1 estimator, and Recon v2.1 estimates of unobserved clonotypes. Generation probabilities were computed with OLGA for all TCRbeta clonotypes obtained by the gDNA method from four donors. Drawn from immuneACCESS, this table holds only the in-frame rearrangements with V and J called that TCRdb kept. Clones are partly lost; checked studies trace under half to an unresolved V gene and leave the rest unexplained. That table supplies the V and J calls and clone size; D and trimming were determined from the DNA. This sample is represented by almost 700,000 clones; 90% to 95% of them were singletons. The biggest ten clones account for nearly 25% of the sample.

CD8 naive samples consisted of CD45RO-negative cells that were positively selected for CCR7, yielding a CD45RA+CCR7+ population without TemRA cells. The donors were healthy, HIV-negative adults with no recently reported acute infections or vaccinations. All donors were Caucasian adults living in Nashville, Tennessee, USA. After blood collection by leukapheresis, PBMCs were isolated using Ficoll-Histopaque density gradient centrifugation and then cryopreserved in the vapor phase of liquid nitrogen. Purity and quantity of every magnetically sorted T cell population were checked by analytical flow cytometry. Genomic DNA was isolated from each sorted fraction and quantified by UV absorbance on a Nanodrop 2000c. Counted from cysteine to phenylalanine, this CDR3 has 14 amino acids. Here the CDR3 DNA is all that survives: 42 bases in frame from base 1. At the junction V is shortened by 0 bases and J by 4 bases, with 10 bases in between. CDR1 and CDR2 are read off the germline V gene as SGHTS and YDEGEE.

Recombination connected TRBV5-8 to TRBJ1-2; the D gene is unclear. This clonotype originated in a man aged 25 to 40 in good health. The material sequenced was naive CD8+ T cells sorted from blood. The sample's cell subset or site, from its label and the paper: CD45RA+CCR7+. The base sequence is TGTGCCAGCAGCTTGGTTGGGCAGACCTATGGCTACACCTTC. Its amino acids are CASSLVGQTYGYTF.